This record looks at one T cell receptor (beta chain) sequence and its context. This specimen belongs to a study of T cell changes during pregnancy in multiple sclerosis. This table comes from immunoSEQ multiplex PCR, and its TCRdb copy is limited to in-frame clones, with some not included. The table records under 50,000 clones, 80% to 95% of them present only once. Germline V gives CDR1 MGHRA, CDR2 YSYEKL. The V and J ends lost 5 bases and 5 bases respectively, with 16 bases between them. CDR3 length: 15 residues. The specimen was CD8+ T cells from peripheral blood mononuclear cells, collected after pregnancy. The sequence was obtained from a female donor with multiple sclerosis, enrolled in a pregnancy study. The chain combines TRBV4-1 with TRBJ1-5; D gene ambiguous. CDR3 in amino acids: CASSARQGGDQPQHF. The CDR3 nucleotides are TGCGCCAGCAGCGCTCGACAAGGCGGGGATCAGCCCCAGCATTTT.